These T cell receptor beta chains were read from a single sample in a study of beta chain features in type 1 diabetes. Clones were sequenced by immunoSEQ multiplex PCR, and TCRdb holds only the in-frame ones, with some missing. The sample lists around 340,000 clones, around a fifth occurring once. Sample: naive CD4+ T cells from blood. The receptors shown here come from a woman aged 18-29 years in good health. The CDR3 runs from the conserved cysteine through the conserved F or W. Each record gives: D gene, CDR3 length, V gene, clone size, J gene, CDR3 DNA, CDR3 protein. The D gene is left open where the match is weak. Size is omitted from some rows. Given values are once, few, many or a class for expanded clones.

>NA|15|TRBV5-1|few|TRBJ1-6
TGCGCCAGCAGCTTGGTATCAGGGATCAATTCACCCCTCCACTTT
CASSLVSGINSPLHF
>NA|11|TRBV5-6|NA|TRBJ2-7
TGTGCCAGCAGCTTCGGGGACGAGCAGTACTTC
CASSFGDEQYF
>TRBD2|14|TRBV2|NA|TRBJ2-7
TGTGCCAGCAGTTCCGCTAGCGGGAGCCTCGAGCAGTACTTC
CASSSASGSLEQYF
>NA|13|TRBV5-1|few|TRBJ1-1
TGCGCCAGCAGCCTTTCACAGTACACTGAAGCTTTCTTT
CASSLSQYTEAFF
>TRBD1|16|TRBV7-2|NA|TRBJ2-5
TGTGCCAGCAGCTTCGGAGACAGGGGAAGGCGAGAGACCCAGTACTTC
CASSFGDRGRRETQYF
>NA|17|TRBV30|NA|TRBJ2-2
TGTGCCTGGAGTGTGGTTGGGGGATGGAGGGGCGTTGGGGAGCTGTTTTTT
CAWSVVGGWRGVGELFF
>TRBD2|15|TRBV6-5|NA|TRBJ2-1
TGTGCCAGCAGTTCGTTAGCGGGAGGGCCCAATGAGCAGTTCTTC
CASSSLAGGPNEQFF
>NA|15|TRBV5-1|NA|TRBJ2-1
TGCGCCAGCAGCTTGGAAGGCGGGACCTACAATGAGCAGTTCTTC
CASSLEGGTYNEQFF
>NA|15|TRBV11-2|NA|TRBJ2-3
TGTGCCAGCAGCCCTCGCCGGTTGACTGAAGATACGCAGTATTTT
CASSPRRLTEDTQYF
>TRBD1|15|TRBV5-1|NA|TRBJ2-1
TGCGCCAGCAGTCCCCGGACAGGGGGGGGGAATGAGCAGTTCTTC
CASSPRTGGGNEQFF
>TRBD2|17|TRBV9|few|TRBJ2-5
TGTGCCAGCAGCGCCCGACCCGGGACTAGTGGTAGGGAGACCCAGTACTTC
CASSARPGTSGRETQYF
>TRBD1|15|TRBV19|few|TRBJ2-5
TGTGCCAGTAGTATAGCCCCGGGACAGGGAGCGACCCAGTACTTC
CASSIAPGQGATQYF
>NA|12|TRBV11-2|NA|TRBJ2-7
TGTGCCAGCAGCCCAGGTTTCTACGAGCAGTACTTC
CASSPGFYEQYF
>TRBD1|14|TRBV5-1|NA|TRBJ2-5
TGCGCCAGCAGCTTTGGACAGGGGCAAGAGACCCAGTACTTC
CASSFGQGQETQYF
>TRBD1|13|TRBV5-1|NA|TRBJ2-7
TGCGCCAGCAGCTTGAGGGACAGGTCGGAGCTGTACTTC
CASSLRDRSELYF
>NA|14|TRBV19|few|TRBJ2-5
TGTGCCAGTAGTCCTCGAGGATCAGGGGAGACCCAGTACTTC
CASSPRGSGETQYF
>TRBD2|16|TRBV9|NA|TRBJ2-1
TGTGCCAGCAGCCAGGGACTAGCGGGGGCCTACAATGAGCAGTTCTTC
CASSQGLAGAYNEQFF
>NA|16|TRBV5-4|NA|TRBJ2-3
TGTGCCAGCAGCTTGGCGAGAAGCCCTAGCACAGATACGCAGTATTTT
CASSLARSPSTDTQYF
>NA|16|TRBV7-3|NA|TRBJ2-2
TGTGCCAGCAGCTTCGGACCGTTGGAGGTCACCGGGGAGCTGTTTTTT
CASSFGPLEVTGELFF
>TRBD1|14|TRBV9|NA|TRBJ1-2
TGTGCCAGCAGCGCAAACAGGGGGTCCTATGGCTACACCTTC
CASSANRGSYGYTF
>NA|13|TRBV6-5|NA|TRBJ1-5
TGTGCCAGCAGTTTCGGGGATCATCAGCCCCAGCATTTT
CASSFGDHQPQHF
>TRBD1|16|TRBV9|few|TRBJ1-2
TGTGCCAGCAGCGTAGCTCAGACAGGGAGGTCTTTCGGCTACACCTTC
CASSVAQTGRSFGYTF
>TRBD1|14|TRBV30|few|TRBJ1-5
TGTGCCTGGAGTTGGGACAGGGCTTCTCAGCCCCAGCATTTT
CAWSWDRASQPQHF
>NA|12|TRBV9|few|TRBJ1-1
TGTGCCAGCAGCGTGGGAGACACTGAAGCTTTCTTT
CASSVGDTEAFF
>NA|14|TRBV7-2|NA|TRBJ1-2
TGTGCCAGCAGTTCCACAGGCTCCCAAGATGGCTACACCTTC
CASSSTGSQDGYTF
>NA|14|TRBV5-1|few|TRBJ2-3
TGCGCCAGCAGCTCGTCGAGGGGGGGAGATACGCAGTATTTT
CASSSSRGGDTQYF
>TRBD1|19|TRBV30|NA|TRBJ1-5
TGTGCCTGGAGTGTACGGGGGACAGAAAGGGCCCTTAGCAATCAGCCCCAGCATTTT
CAWSVRGTERALSNQPQHF
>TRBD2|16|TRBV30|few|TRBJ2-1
TGTGCCGGCCGGGCGGCAGCGGGAGGTCCTTACAATGAGCAGTTCTTC
CAGRAAAGGPYNEQFF
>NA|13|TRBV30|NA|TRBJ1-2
TGTGCCTGGAGTCCACAGGTGATGCATGGCTACACCTTC
CAWSPQVMHGYTF
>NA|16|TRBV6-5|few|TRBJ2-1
TGTGCCAGCAGTTACTCGTCGACGGGATCCTACAATGAGCAGTTCTTC
CASSYSSTGSYNEQFF
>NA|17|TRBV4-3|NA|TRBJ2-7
TGCGCCAGCAGCCAAGTGTGGCGCCCAGCGAACTCCTACGAGCAGTACTTC
CASSQVWRPANSYEQYF
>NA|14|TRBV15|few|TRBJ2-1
TGTGCCACCAGCAGAGTACCGCCCTCGGAGGGGCAGTTCTTC
CATSRVPPSEGQFF
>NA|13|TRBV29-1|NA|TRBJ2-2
TGCAGCGCGAACCAAGGGGGCACCGGGGAGCTGTTTTTT
CSANQGGTGELFF
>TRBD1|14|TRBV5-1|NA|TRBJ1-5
TGCGCCAGCAGCCCGGGGACAGGGTCTCAGCCCCAGCATTTT
CASSPGTGSQPQHF
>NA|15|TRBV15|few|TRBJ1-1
TGTGCCACCAGCAGAGGTGCGGGGACTCTTGGAGCAGCTTTCTTT
CATSRGAGTLGAAFF
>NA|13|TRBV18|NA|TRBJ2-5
TGTGCCAGCTCACCCCAACAGCAAGAGACCCAGTACTTC
CASSPQQQETQYF
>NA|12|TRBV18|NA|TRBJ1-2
TGTGCCAGCTCAACAGGGCTTGGTGGCTACACCTTC
CASSTGLGGYTF
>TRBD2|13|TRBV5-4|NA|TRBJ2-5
TGTGAAGCAGGAGACGGGGGGGGAGAGACCCAGTACTTC
CEAGDGGGETQYF
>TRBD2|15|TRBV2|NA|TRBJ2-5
TGTGCCAGCAGGCATAGCGGGGCCGCCGCCTCGACCCAGTACTTC
CASRHSGAAASTQYF
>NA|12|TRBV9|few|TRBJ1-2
TGTGCCAGCAGCGTTTCGGGAGTGAGCTACACCTTC
CASSVSGVSYTF
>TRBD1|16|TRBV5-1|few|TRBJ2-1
TGCGCCAGCAGCGTAAGTTCCGGGACAGGGGACGATGAGCAGTTCTTC
CASSVSSGTGDDEQFF
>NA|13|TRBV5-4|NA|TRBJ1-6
TGTGCCAGCCCGGACTACTATAATTCACCCCTCCACTTT
CASPDYYNSPLHF
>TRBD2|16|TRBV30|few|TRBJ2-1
TGTGCCTGGAATACTGGGAGGGCCGGGTCCTACAATGAGCAGTTCTTC
CAWNTGRAGSYNEQFF
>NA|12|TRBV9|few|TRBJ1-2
TGTGCCAGCAGCGTATTAAACTATGGCTACACCTTC
CASSVLNYGYTF